One T cell receptor (beta chain) is described in this entry. Profiled with immunoSEQ multiplex PCR; TCRdb holds only in-frame clones, not every one. The sample holds more than 35,000 clones, more than 75% seen once. This record comes from a study of blood T cell repertoires in COVID-19. About the study: Whether acute or convalescent, the COVID-19 samples came from the United States, Italy and Spain. PBMCs, B-cell-depleted T cells, or T cells provided the cDNA or gDNA that made up the material.

V shed 2 bases, J shed 6 bases, and the junction held 2 bases outside the gene matches. Per the germline V gene, CDR1 is SGHRS and CDR2 is YFSETQ. This CDR3 region has 13 residues. The chain is built from TRBV5-1 and TRBJ2-1; TRBD1 agrees at 7 bases. The sample comprised peripheral blood. This sequence originates from a man in his 70s with acute or convalescent COVID-19. CDR3 sequence: CASSFRDSNEQFF. In DNA form, the CDR3 reads TGCGCCAGCAGCTTCCGGGACAGCAATGAGCAGTTCTTC.